These 15 T cell receptor beta chains came from one sample sequenced in a study of blood T cell repertoires in COVID-19. Profiling relied on immunoSEQ multiplex PCR, and the TCRdb table lists in-frame clones only, not all of them. This sample carries a few hundred thousand clones, roughly four fifths of them seen once, and the ten largest clones take over 4.5%. Sequenced: PBMCs or T cells enriched from blood (not recorded which). The receptors stem from a woman aged 50 to 65 who had recovered from COVID-19.

This clone has just one count. The chain links TRBV30 to TRBJ1-3; the D gene is possibly TRBD1 (5 bases). This CDR3 has 15 amino acids. In germline, CDR1 is GTSNPN, CDR2 SVGIG (reference sequence). V lost 0 bases to trimming and J lost 1 base, with 10 bases between them. Written as DNA, the CDR3 is TGTGCCTGGAGTGTGGGAGGGGTATCTGGAAACACCATATATTTT. It specifies CAWSVGGVSGNTIYF.

DNA for the CDR3: TGTGCCAGCAGCCCGGGACAGGGTGGTTCACCCCTCCACTTT. This encodes CASSPGQGGSPLHF. This chain connects TRBV14 to TRBJ1-6, with 9 positions matching TRBD1. This CDR3 contains 14 residues. Germline values: CDR1 SGHDN, CDR2 FVKESK. Losses at the gene ends were 4 bases for V and 9 bases for J; bases not matched to a gene: 4.

Concerning this clone itself: The sample contains more than one DNA sequence encoding this CDR3. This rearrangement joins TRBV7-2 to TRBJ2-1; no reliable D call. CDR3 length equals 13 residues. V shed 0 bases and J shed 6 bases, with 6 bases lying between them. The germline gives CDR1 SGHTA, CDR2 FQGNSA. The CDR3: CASSLASGNEQFF. In DNA form, the CDR3 reads TGTGCCAGCAGCTTAGCGTCGGGCAATGAGCAGTTCTTC.

The V gene is TRBV4-3, the J gene TRBJ1-5, with a weak D call TRBD1 (5 bases). The CDR3 extends over 15 amino acids. The V end was cut by 0 bases, the J end by 7 bases, with 13 bases between. Germline V gene sequence: CDR1 LGHNA, CDR2 YSLEER. The CDR3: CASSQERGGTQPQHF. The CDR3 nucleotides read TGCGCCAGCAGCCAAGAACGGGGGGGGACCCAGCCCCAGCATTTT.

The V call is TRBV10-3, the J call TRBJ1-3, with 7 bases lining up with TRBD1. CDR3 length: 22 amino acids. Germline lookup yields CDR1 ENHRY and CDR2 SYGVKD. V lost 6 bases and J lost 5; bases outside the gene matches: 31. CDR3 amino acids: CAISDYAHPSMSWDRRRNTIYF. The CDR3 nucleotides are TGTGCCATCAGCGATTATGCACATCCCTCGATGTCATGGGACAGACGAAGAAACACCATATATTTT.

The genes are TRBV21-1 and TRBJ2-2; the table's D gene call, TRBD1, was not cross checked with the DNA. TRBV21-1 is recorded as a pseudogene. This CDR3 comprises 15 residues. The CDR3 bases are TGTGCCAGCAGCAAAAGAGGGGGTGGGACCGGGGAGCTGTTTTTT. This codes for CASSKRGGGTGELFF.

The rearrangement uses TRBV21-1 and TRBJ2-3; the table names TRBD1, a call not compared with the DNA. TRBV21-1 corresponds to a pseudogene. CDR3 length equals 20 residues. The CDR3 coding sequence is TGTGCCAGCAGAAAGAATGGGGACAGGGGCGCCCAAGGGAGGTCAGATACGCAGTATTTT. This encodes CASRKNGDRGAQGRSDTQYF.

The J gene is TRBJ2-4, the V gene TRBV4-1; 9 bases are shared with TRBD1. The CDR3 contains 17 residues. The V gene end was trimmed by 4 bases and the J gene end by 5 bases; junction bases not matched to a gene: 12. Germline-derived CDR1 and CDR2 are MGHRA and YSYEKL. The CDR3 loop is CASSRGAGQGVENIQYF. The DNA of the CDR3 is TGCGCCAGCAGCCGGGGAGCGGGACAGGGAGTCGAAAACATTCAGTACTTC.

The V call is TRBV7-8, the J call TRBJ1-1; possibly TRBD1 for D (5 bases). Trimming shortened V by 5 bases and J by 6 bases, and 16 bases separated the two germline ends. The CDR3 length is 14 residues. Germline loops: CDR1 SGHVS, CDR2 FQNEAQ. The CDR3 DNA is TGTGCCAGCAGCGCAACCCGGGCAGGGTCTGAAGCTTTCTTT. This translates into CASSATRAGSEAFF. The full variable domain, in which reference TRBV7-8 and TRBJ1-1 provide the parts outside the CDR3, is GAGVSQSPRYKVAKRGQDVALRCDPISGHVSLFWYQQALGQGPEFLTYFQNEAQLDKSGLPSDRFFAERPEGSVSTLKIQRTQQEDSAVYLCASSATRAGSEAFFGQGTRLTVV.

The gene calls are TRBV6-1 and TRBJ2-7; a weak D match, TRBD2 (5 bases). Germline V gene data show CDR1 as MNHNS and CDR2 as SASEGT. The V gene lost 0 bases and the J gene lost 3 bases, with 9 bases spanning the gap. The CDR3 length is 14 residues. The CDR3 protein is CASSEANGGYEQYF. The DNA of the CDR3 is TGTGCCAGCAGTGAAGCTAATGGAGGCTACGAGCAGTACTTC.

This clone has only one observation. J is TRBJ1-1 and V is TRBV6-5; 7 bases are a match to TRBD1. Per the germline V gene, CDR1 is MNHEY and CDR2 is SVGAGI. The CDR3 length is 15 residues. Germline trimming cut 4 bases from V and 1 base from J; bases unmatched to any gene: 6. CDR3 nucleotides: TGTGCCAGCAGTTCCAGACGGACAGGGAACACTGAAGCTTTCTTT. Translated, it gives CASSSRRTGNTEAFF.

This clone was seen a handful of times. In DNA, the CDR3 is TGTGCCTGGAGTGTAAGGTTTTCAGGCGATGGCTACACCTTC. Its protein is CAWSVRFSGDGYTF. The chain joins TRBV30 to TRBJ1-2; D is uncertain. Germline loops: CDR1 GTSNPN, CDR2 SVGIG (reference sequence). The CDR3 spans 14 residues. V gave up 0 bases and J gave up 6 bases, with 14 bases separating them.

V usage is TRBV9 and J usage is TRBJ1-3; TRBD1 is a possible D gene (5 bases). The CDR3 has 14 residues. The V gene lost 0 bases and the J gene lost 7 bases, with 11 bases spanning the gap. The germline gives CDR1 SGDLS, CDR2 YYNGEE. The CDR3 DNA reads as TGTGCCAGCAGCGTAGGGACATCCGGGAACACCATATATTTT. Protein: CASSVGTSGNTIYF.

This clone was seen ten or more times. The chain links TRBV5-1 to TRBJ2-7; 11 bases agree with TRBD2. The V gene's germline CDR1 is SGHRS and CDR2 YFSETQ. The CDR3 totals 18 residues. With V trimmed by 3 bases and J by 4 bases, 15 bases remained unmatched. CDR3 amino acids: CASSSGLAGALDGYEQYF. The CDR3 bases are TGCGCCAGCAGCTCAGGACTAGCGGGCGCACTAGACGGTTACGAGCAGTACTTC.

The V and J genes are TRBV7-2 and TRBJ1-5, with a tentative D call TRBD1 (5 bases). Germline V lookup: CDR1 SGHTA, CDR2 FQGNSA. The germline V and J ends were trimmed by 1 base and 4 bases, with 11 bases remaining between them. The CDR3 contains 15 residues. CDR3 sequence: CASSLDPGQNQPQHF. The CDR3 DNA sequence: TGTGCCAGCAGCTTAGACCCAGGGCAGAATCAGCCCCAGCATTTT.